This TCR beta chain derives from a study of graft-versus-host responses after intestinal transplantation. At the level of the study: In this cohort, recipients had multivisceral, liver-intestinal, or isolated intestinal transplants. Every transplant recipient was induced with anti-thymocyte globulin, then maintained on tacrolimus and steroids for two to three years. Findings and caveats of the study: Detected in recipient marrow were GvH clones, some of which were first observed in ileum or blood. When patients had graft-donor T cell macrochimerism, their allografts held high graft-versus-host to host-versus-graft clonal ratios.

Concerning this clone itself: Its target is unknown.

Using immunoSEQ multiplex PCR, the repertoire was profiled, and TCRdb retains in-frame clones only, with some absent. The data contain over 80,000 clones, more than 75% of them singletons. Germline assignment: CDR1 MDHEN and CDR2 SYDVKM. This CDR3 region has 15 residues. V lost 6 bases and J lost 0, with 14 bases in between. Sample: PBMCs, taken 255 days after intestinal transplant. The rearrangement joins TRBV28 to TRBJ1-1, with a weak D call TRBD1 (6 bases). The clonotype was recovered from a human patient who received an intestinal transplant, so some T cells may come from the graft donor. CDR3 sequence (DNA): TGTGCCAGCAGGCCGATCAGGGGATTGAACACTGAAGCTTTCTTT. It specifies CASRPIRGLNTEAFF.